This T cell receptor beta chain was obtained from a study of cytomegalovirus exposure and HLA in healthy donors. Study outcomes and limitations: It was confirmed in vitro that a few of the CMV-associated chains were specific for CMV antigens. A list of about 160 TCR beta chains associated with cytomegalovirus was given. For cytomegalovirus status, the classifier reportedly gave diagnoses with high specificity and sensitivity.

Germline V gene sequence: CDR1 MGHRA, CDR2 YSYEKL. The V and J ends lost 0 bases and 8 bases, in that order; junction bases with no gene match: 5. This CDR3 has 15 residues. On this clone itself: Antigen unknown.

Clones were read by immunoSEQ multiplex PCR, and TCRdb kept only the in-frame ones, dropping some. The table has 90,000 to 150,000 clones, around 89% seen once. This chain joins TRBV4-1 and TRBJ1-4; 8 bases line up with TRBD1. This sequence originates from a woman in her late teens or twenties in good health and CMV-seropositive. Source material: PBMCs. The CDR3: CASSQDRTGREKLFF. CDR3 DNA sequence: TGCGCCAGCAGCCAAGATCGGACAGGGAGGGAAAAACTGTTTTTT.